This T cell receptor beta chain comes out of a study of blood T cells in healthy people across ages. The authors ran a second PCR of about 7 to 11 cycles using a sample-barcoded 5' primer and a J-beta primer mix. TCRdb fed the 5' RACE reads into MiXCR, producing one record per CDR3 protein. This sample has roughly 500,000 distinct CDR3 sequences, with approximately 30% found just once. This clonotype was counted a single time. Source material: blood. The source is a woman between 65 and 79 years old in good health.

CDR3 protein: CASSVEGAASYNEQFF. In DNA, the CDR3 is TGTGCCAGCAGCGTAGAAGGAGCGGCCTCCTACAATGAGCAGTTCTTC. The chain recombines TRBV9 with TRBJ2-1; a possible D gene is TRBD2 (5 bases). The CDR3 runs 16 residues. V was pared by 0 bases and J by 0 bases, with 10 bases between. Germline CDR1 is SGDLS and CDR2 is YYNGEE.